This record looks at one T cell receptor beta chain sequence and its context. Its antigen target is currently unknown. Nothing much larger sits one base from this clone, and base qualities are not available. The immunoSEQ Assay, a bias-controlled multiplex PCR, was used to amplify TCRbeta CDR3 regions from genomic DNA. In the original analysis: The number of nucleated cells in each sample was estimated from the amplification of reference gene primers within the assay. Sequence reads were collapsed and filtered to measure the absolute abundance of every unique TCRbeta CDR3 rearrangement. For each sample, productive Simpson clonality was calculated as the square root of Simpson's diversity index across productive rearrangements. TCRdb took over this immuneACCESS table, retaining in-frame rearrangements with V and J assigned. Such tables are incomplete; in checked studies, under half of the missing clones stem from an unresolved V gene, and the remainder is unexplained. That table is the source of V, J and clone size, and D and trimming were worked out from the DNA. Across this sample there are about 180,000 clones, with approximately 81% seen only once. Jointly, the top ten make up over 15% of the sample.

Counted from cysteine to phenylalanine, this CDR3 has 18 amino acids. The kept DNA is CDR3 alone, 54 bases in frame from the first base. Here V drops 0 bases and J drops 5 bases, and the junction holds 7 bases not matched to any gene. Based on the germline V gene (reference sequence), the CDR1 and CDR2 sequences are LNHNV and YYDKDF. In Seattle, one collaborating source enrolled patients while the infection was active and tracked those patients longitudinally over the course of disease. Each collaborating institution followed its own protocols to collect whole blood in K2EDTA tubes. For TCRbeta analysis, collaborator samples were shipped as frozen whole blood, as isolated PBMCs, or as DNA extracted from either sample type. The record originates from a study of blood T cell repertoires in COVID-19 (TCRdb year 2020). Notes on the research overall: The collaborator samples originated in the United States, Italy and Spain and spanned the acute and convalescent phases of COVID-19. The prospective study material was composed of cDNA or gDNA derived from T cells, B-cell-depleted T cells, or PBMCs. Subjects who had been exposed to COVID-19, were actively infected with it, or had recovered from it provided the deeply sampled blood TCRbeta repertoires that made up the dataset. The repertoires were made available in a free public database intended to serve as a resource for research on the immune response to SARS-CoV-2. The samples were drawn from two sources: the first 160 participants of the ongoing ImmuneRACE study, and fewer than 1,500 subjects contributed by 6 global collaborators. A de-identified subject ID, COVID-19 status, age in years and sex were almost always included in the sample metadata. Where available, HLA class I and class II types were taken from metadata supplied by the sample provider and were not determined by assay-based typing.

What the authors observed across the whole study: How much clinical and demographic metadata was included differed by source and by participant, and the metadata was provided uncurated.

The sample was peripheral blood. The rearrangement combines TRBV15 with TRBJ2-2; 12 central bases correspond to TRBD2. The sequence was obtained from a person aged 70 to 79 with COVID-19, enrolled during active disease. The CDR3 reads CATSRDVLAGGRTGELFF. The DNA is TGTGCCACCAGCAGAGATGTCCTAGCGGGAGGGCGGACCGGGGAGCTGTTTTTT.